The text below deals with one T cell receptor beta chain. Original data processing: The authors estimated nucleated cell counts from reference gene primer amplification. Assay: immunoSEQ multiplex PCR; the TCRdb copy retains only in-frame clones and omits some. V and J calls plus clone size are reproduced from that table; the DNA served to infer D and trimming. This sample has 240,000 or so clones, with roughly 90% found just once. Trimming took off 3 bases at V and 4 bases at J, with 12 bases between the two ends. The germline V gene has CDR1 DFQATT and CDR2 SNEGSKA (reference sequence). The length of the CDR3 is 14 residues. The data derive from a study of blood T cell repertoires in COVID-19. Study information: Sample material is recorded as cDNA or gDNA derived from T cells, B-cell-depleted T cells, or PBMCs.

The TCR originated in a man between 60 and 75 years old who had recovered from COVID-19. Specimen: peripheral blood. V is TRBV20-1 and J is TRBJ1-4; possibly TRBD1 for D (6 bases). CDR3 coding DNA: TGCAGTGCTAGTTGGGGACACAATAATGAAAAACTGTTTTTT. It is translated as CSASWGHNNEKLFF.